One sample yielded the 29 T cell receptor beta chains listed below, sequenced in a study of T cell repertoires in cytomegalovirus infection (dated by TCRdb to between 2018 and 2020). The instrument was an Illumina HiSeq 1500. TCRdb passed the public sequencing reads through fastp at Q25 and MiXCR, retaining productive beta sequences. When rows share a CDR3 protein, they turn into one entry using the most common DNA and genes. Here the sample has approximately 500,000 distinct CDR3 sequences; approximately 15% occur a single time. Roughly a quarter of the sample goes to the ten largest clones. The specimen was CD8+ T cells from PBMCs. The receptors were gathered from a human donor in good health (CMV status not recorded). Some clones in this sample may be carry-over from other donors' samples.

With regard to this clonotype: A single base separates this from a much larger clone, so it may be a read error. The chain is built from TRBV4-1 and TRBJ2-3; no definite D call. CDR1 is MGHRA and CDR2 is YSYEKL in the germline V gene. Trimming took off 4 bases at V and 0 bases at J, with 11 bases between the two ends. There are 15 residues in the CDR3. CDR3 nucleotide sequence: TGCGCCAGCAGCCCCGGTCCCTCTAGCACAGATACGCAGTATTTT. Its translation is CASSPGPSSTDTQYF.

This clonotype has just a few counts. V usage is TRBV5-4 and J usage is TRBJ2-5; the D is unclear. The CDR3 extends over 16 amino acids. V was pared by 2 bases and J by 5 bases, with 19 bases between. The V gene's germline CDR1 is SGHNT and CDR2 YYREEE (reference sequence). This chain's CDR3 is CASSFWPAPGMETQYF. CDR3 in DNA: TGTGCCAGCAGCTTCTGGCCGGCCCCTGGGATGGAGACCCAGTACTTC. Variable domain in full (rest from reference TRBV5-4 and TRBJ2-5): ETGVTQSPTHLIKTRGQQVTLRCSSQSGHNTVSWYQQALGQGPQFIFQYYREEENGRGNFPPRFSGLQFPNYSSELNVNALELDDSALYLCASSFWPAPGMETQYFGPGTRLLVL.

V is TRBV28 and J is TRBJ1-2; 7 bases fit TRBD1. The CDR3 sequence is 15 residues long. CDR1 and CDR2 (germline): MDHEN, SYDVKM. V shed 1 base and J 5 bases; nucleotides not matched to a gene: 7. The CDR3 nucleotides read TGTGCCAGCAGTTTATTACAGGTCAGGGGGTATGGCTACACCTTC. Translated: CASSLLQVRGYGYTF.

The chain combines TRBV15 with TRBJ2-2, with 8 bases that match TRBD2. CDR3 length: 17 residues. V dropped 0 bases and J dropped 1; count of bases not matched to a gene: 4. In germline, CDR1 is LNHNV, CDR2 YYDKDF (reference sequence). CDR3 in amino acids: CATSRDSLAENTGELFF. CDR3 nucleotides: TGTGCCACCAGCAGAGATTCACTAGCGGAGAACACCGGGGAGCTGTTTTTT.

J is TRBJ1-5 and V is TRBV6-1; D unclear. Trimming removed 2 bases from V and 0 bases from J, with 8 bases in between. This CDR3 is 15 amino acids long. Germline assignment: CDR1 MNHNS and CDR2 SASEGT. The chain's CDR3 is CASSERLNSNQPQHF. Written as DNA, the CDR3 is TGTGCCAGCAGTGAACGTCTTAATAGCAATCAGCCCCAGCATTTT.

The genes are TRBV7-8 and TRBJ2-5; possibly TRBD2 for D (5 bases). The CDR3 spans 14 residues. Trimming cost V 5 bases and J 5 bases, with 15 bases left between them. Germline lookup yields CDR1 SGHVS and CDR2 FQNEAQ. As DNA, the CDR3 is TGTGCCAGCAGCGGCACTAGAGCCCCGGAGACCCAGTACTTC. Protein: CASSGTRAPETQYF.

This clonotype occurred once. This sequence joins TRBV4-1 and TRBJ1-6; D is unresolved. This CDR3 is built from 13 residues. Trimming removed 1 base at V and 8 bases at J, with 6 bases between. The germline V gene has CDR1 MGHRA and CDR2 YSYEKL. CDR3 amino acids: CASSQGPDSPLHF. The CDR3 region has the DNA TGCGCCAGCAGCCAAGGTCCCGATTCACCCCTCCACTTT.

In this sample, this clonotype turned up a few times. The chain carries TRBV18 and TRBJ2-5, with D uncertain. The CDR3 extends over 13 amino acids. Trimming pared 0 bases from V and 4 bases from J, leaving 6 bases between. The germline V gene encodes CDR1 KGHSH and CDR2 LQKENI. The CDR3 DNA is TGTGCCAGCTCACCACCGGCTAGAGAGACCCAGTACTTC. It encodes CASSPPARETQYF.

The table lists this clonotype with a few counts. The chain carries TRBV2 and TRBJ1-1; no firm D call. Germline loops: CDR1 SNHLY, CDR2 FYNNEI. The ends were cut back, 3 bases at V and 2 bases at J, with 13 bases in the middle. The CDR3 runs to 15 residues. The CDR3 loop reads CASSDPVGENTEAFF. CDR3 sequence (DNA): TGTGCCAGCAGTGATCCAGTTGGCGAAAACACTGAAGCTTTCTTT.

This clonotype was seen a handful of times. The chain uses TRBV7-1 and TRBJ1-5, with 10 bases lining up with TRBD1. TRBV7-1 counts as an open reading frame of uncertain function. The CDR3 is made up of 15 amino acids. The ends lost 5 bases at V and 5 bases at J; junction bases unmatched: 6. Here the CDR3 reads CASSMTGGADQPQHF. In DNA form, the CDR3 reads TGTGCCAGCAGCATGACAGGGGGCGCGGATCAGCCCCAGCATTTT.

The chain employs TRBV27 and TRBJ2-3, with TRBD2 identical over 9 bases. This CDR3 comprises 16 residues. The germline gives CDR1 MNHEY, CDR2 SMNVEV (reference sequence). J lost 2 bases, V lost 5 bases, and 8 bases had no gene match. The DNA of the CDR3 is TGTGCCAGCAGTCCGACTAGCGGAAGCGTCACAGATACGCAGTATTTT. Translation gives CASSPTSGSVTDTQYF.

The chain couples TRBV27 to TRBJ1-2; 8 nucleotides align to TRBD1. CDR1 and CDR2 from the germline V gene are MNHEY and SMNVEV (reference sequence). The CDR3 runs to 15 residues. J gave up 4 bases and V 3 bases, and 7 bases lay outside the gene matches. The CDR3 DNA reads TGTGCCAGCAGTTTCACAGGGGGTACGTTCTATGGCTACACCTTC. This translates into CASSFTGGTFYGYTF.

The table lists this clonotype with many counts. The chain combines TRBV7-2 with TRBJ2-3; 9 bases are shared with TRBD2. Germline lookup yields CDR1 SGHTA and CDR2 FQGNSA. V dropped 0 bases and J dropped 0; count of bases not matched to a gene: 4. The CDR3 sequence is 17 residues long. CDR3 residues: CASSLARLAASTDTQYF. CDR3 coding DNA: TGTGCCAGCAGCTTAGCCAGACTAGCGGCTAGCACAGATACGCAGTATTTT. Based on the CDR3 plus reference TRBV7-2 and TRBJ2-3, the full variable domain is GAGVSQSPSNKVTEKGKDVELRCDPISGHTALYWYRQSLGQGLEFLIYFQGNSAPDKSGLPSDRFSAERTGGSVSTLTIQRTQQEDSAVYLCASSLARLAASTDTQYFGPGTRLTVL.

The chain uses TRBV20-1 and TRBJ1-1; D is ambiguous. The CDR3 has 17 amino acids. CDR1 is DFQATT and CDR2 is SNEGSKA in the germline V gene (reference sequence). V was trimmed by 0 bases and J by 0 bases, leaving 17 bases between them. The CDR3 region is CSAREGLGRRMNTEAFF. CDR3 nucleotides: TGCAGTGCTAGAGAGGGGTTAGGGCGGAGAATGAACACTGAAGCTTTCTTT.

Comment on this clonotype: The germline gene is not matched at one end of the junction; a read error may be the cause. V usage is TRBV24-1 and J usage is TRBJ2-2; tentative D call: TRBD1 (7 bases). Looked up from germline, CDR1 is KGHDR and CDR2 is SFDVKD. The CDR3 covers 16 residues. Here the CDR3 DNA reads TGTGCCACCAGTGATAGACAGGGCGGTATCGGCGGGGTGCTGTTTTTT. Its protein product is CATSDRQGGIGGVLFF.

The chain uses TRBV28 and TRBJ2-3; 7 positions agree with TRBD1. This CDR3 region has 15 residues. J gave up 2 bases and V 6 bases, and 8 bases lay outside the gene matches. Per the germline V gene, CDR1 is MDHEN and CDR2 is SYDVKM. The CDR3 region is CASSTDREVTDTQYF. The CDR3 bases are TGTGCCAGCAGCACCGACAGGGAAGTCACAGATACGCAGTATTTT.

A single count supports this clonotype. An end of the junction differs from the germline gene, which may be a read error. The rearrangement links TRBV27 to TRBJ2-3; D perhaps matches TRBD2 (6 bases). Looked up from germline, CDR1 is MNHEY and CDR2 is SMNVEV (reference sequence). The CDR3 is 16 residues long. Here the CDR3 DNA reads TGTGCCAGCAGTTTGACCCTCGGGGGAGTCACAGATATGCAGTATTTT. It specifies CASSLTLGGVTDMQYF.

The chain combines TRBV4-2 with TRBJ2-6; D is perhaps TRBD2 (6 bases). CDR1 and CDR2 from the germline V gene are LGHNA and YNFKEQ. V was shortened by 4 bases and J by 3 bases, with 16 bases between the two germline ends. The CDR3 has 17 amino acids. The CDR3 nucleotides read TGTGCCAGCAGCCCCGGGGGTGGGGGGTTTGGGGCCAACGTCCTGACTTTC. As protein: CASSPGGGGFGANVLTF.

Notes on this clonotype: A much larger clone sits a single nucleotide away, making a read error possible. The conserved phenylalanine or tryptophan normally closing the CDR3 is absent here, so this likely arose from a read error. The chain combines TRBV19 with TRBJ2-7; 9 bases line up with TRBD1. Germline V lookup: CDR1 LNHDA, CDR2 SQIVND (reference sequence). This CDR3 contains 14 residues. J lost 4 bases, V lost 4 bases, and 5 bases had no gene match. The CDR3 bases are TGTGCCAGTAGTACAGAACAGGGGGCTTACGAGCAGTACTTA. Translation: CASSTEQGAYEQYL.

This chain joins TRBV27 and TRBJ1-5, with TRBD1 matching over 7 bases. This CDR3 has 14 residues. J was trimmed by 9 bases and V by 5 bases; bases with no gene match: 10. The V gene's germline CDR1 is MNHEY and CDR2 SMNVEV (reference sequence). This CDR3 is CASSPGGQVLPQHF. CDR3 coding DNA: TGTGCCAGCAGTCCCGGTGGACAGGTTCTGCCCCAGCATTTT.

This clonotype came up a few times. This chain links TRBV7-6 with TRBJ2-2; a weak D match, TRBD1 (5 bases). The V end was cut by 5 bases, the J end by 7 bases, with 8 bases between. Germline V gene data show CDR1 as SGHVS and CDR2 as FNYEAQ. This CDR3 comprises 12 residues. This chain's CDR3 is CASSPGYGELFF. DNA of the CDR3: TGTGCCAGCAGCCCAGGGTACGGGGAGCTGTTTTTT.

This clonotype was counted ten times or more. CDR3 amino acids: CASSPRGRDTDTQYF. In nucleotides, the CDR3 is TGTGCCAGCAGTCCAAGGGGGCGGGATACAGATACGCAGTATTTT. The chain recombines TRBV27 with TRBJ2-3; perhaps TRBD1 as D (7 bases). Germline CDR1 reads MNHEY; CDR2 reads SMNVEV (reference sequence). The CDR3 loop spans 15 amino acids. V dropped 5 bases and J dropped 3 bases, with 15 bases sitting between them.

This clonotype showed up many times. The genes are TRBV19 and TRBJ2-7; 7 nucleotides match TRBD1. The CDR3 is made up of 15 amino acids. With V trimmed by 0 bases and J by 1 base, 3 bases remained unmatched. The V gene's germline CDR1 is LNHDA and CDR2 SQIVND (reference sequence). CDR3 DNA sequence: TGTGCCAGTAGTATAGAGGGGACAGCATCCTACGAGCAGTACTTC. It is translated as CASSIEGTASYEQYF.

This clonotype was seen ten or more times. The chain joins TRBV4-1 to TRBJ1-2; no clear D gene. V was shortened by 1 base and J by 6 bases, with 6 bases between the two germline ends. CDR1 and CDR2 from the germline V gene are MGHRA and YSYEKL. The CDR3 runs to 12 residues. The CDR3 DNA follows: TGCGCCAGCAGCCAAGGTGGGGATGGCTACACCTTC. It encodes CASSQGGDGYTF.

In its sample, this clonotype was seen once. The genes are TRBV27 and TRBJ1-2; no firm D call. The CDR3 loop spans 16 amino acids. V dropped 0 bases and J dropped 8 bases, with 19 bases sitting between them. Per the germline V gene, CDR1 is MNHEY and CDR2 is SMNVEV (reference sequence). CDR3 in amino acids: CASSLSSTGFVGGYTF. CDR3 bases: TGTGCCAGCAGTTTATCGTCCACGGGATTCGTGGGGGGCTACACCTTC.

This clonotype was seen ten or more times. J is TRBJ2-1 and V is TRBV7-9; 8 bases map to TRBD1. Germline V gene data show CDR1 as SEHNR and CDR2 as FQNEAQ (reference sequence). V shed 5 bases and J 8 bases; nucleotides not matched to a gene: 8. CDR3 length: 14 residues. CDR3 sequence (DNA): TGTGCCAGCAGCCCCCAGGGGGCGTTGGATGAGCAGTTCTTC. Residues: CASSPQGALDEQFF.

This clonotype was picked up one time. No conserved phenylalanine or tryptophan is present at the end of the CDR3, so a read error is the likely explanation. The J gene is TRBJ2-1, the V gene TRBV5-1; no firm D call. Trimming cost V 1 base and J 6 bases, with 5 bases left between them. CDR3 length equals 12 residues. The germline V gene encodes CDR1 SGHRS and CDR2 YFSETQ. CDR3 in amino acids: CASSLTPNEQFL. CDR3 sequence (DNA): TGCGCCAGCAGCTTGACCCCCAATGAGCAGTTCTTA.

This clonotype has ten or more counts. This chain uses TRBV12-3 or TRBV12-4 with TRBJ2-7, with D possibly matching TRBD1 (5 bases). With 6 bases removed from V and 1 base from J, the gap between germline ends came to 7 bases. The CDR3 covers 12 residues. The CDR3 protein is CASSTGSYEQYF. The CDR3 coding sequence is TGTGCCAGCAGCACAGGTTCCTACGAGCAGTACTTC.

This clonotype was observed a few times. The V gene is TRBV4-1, the J gene TRBJ1-4; TRBD1 might be the D (6 bases). V gave up 4 bases and J gave up 3 bases, with 12 bases separating them. The CDR3 contains 15 residues. Germline CDR1 is MGHRA and CDR2 is YSYEKL. The CDR3 DNA is TGCGCCAGCAGCCGCCAAGGGGGTGCTAATGAAAAACTGTTTTTT. Amino acids: CASSRQGGANEKLFF.